Listed below are T cell receptor beta chains from one sample, sequenced in a study of Graves' ophthalmopathy and Graves' hyperthyroidism. MiXCR was run by TCRdb on the multiplex PCR reads, yielding one entry per CDR3 protein. The sample includes 1 million to 1.3 million distinct CDR3 sequences, less than 45% of them seen just once. Material: peripheral blood or thyroid tissue (not recorded which). These receptors all come from an adult man with Graves' hyperthyroidism. Both conserved end residues are part of each CDR3. The D gene is left open where the match is weak. A clone size is listed for some rows: how often the clone was seen (once, few, many), or a class if it is expanded.

v_call	j_call	clone_size	d_call	cdr3_aa	cdr3_nt
TRBV6-2/TRBV6-3	TRBJ1-2	NA	NA	CASSSDYYRVSFGYTF	TGTGCCAGCAGTTCCGATTACTACAGGGTGTCGTTTGGCTACACCTTC
TRBV29-1	TRBJ1-2	few	TRBD1	CSGGQGNYGYTF	TGCAGCGGCGGACAGGGGAACTATGGCTACACCTTC
TRBV2	TRBJ1-6	few	NA	CASSLEATPGRNNSPLHF	TGTGCCAGCAGTCTGGAGGCAACACCGGGACGTAATAATTCACCCCTCCACTTT
TRBV19	TRBJ1-5	NA	NA	CASSILGGLGNQPQHF	TGTGCCAGTAGTATTTTAGGGGGATTGGGCAATCAGCCCCAGCATTTT
TRBV29-1	TRBJ1-1	many	TRBD1	CSVVDRALGFMAKAFF	TGCAGCGTTGTAGACAGGGCTCTCGGGTTTATGGCTAAAGCTTTCTTT
TRBV7-8	TRBJ2-7	NA	TRBD1	CASSTGTGALEQYF	TGTGCCAGCAGCACCGGGACAGGGGCGCTCGAGCAGTACTTC
TRBV7-9	TRBJ2-7	NA	TRBD1	CASSLRQGTTYEQYF	TGTGCCAGCAGCCTACGACAGGGGACGACCTACGAGCAGTACTTC
TRBV10-3	TRBJ2-7	NA	NA	CAISDRASEQYF	TGTGCCATCAGCGACAGAGCTTCCGAGCAGTACTTC
TRBV7-9	TRBJ2-7	NA	NA	CASSSQGGRPYEQYF	TGTGCCAGCAGCTCCCAAGGTGGGAGGCCCTACGAGCAGTACTTC
TRBV7-8	TRBJ2-7	NA	TRBD2	CASSTSGGRSGEQYF	TGTGCCAGCAGTACTAGCGGGGGGAGATCGGGGGAGCAGTACTTC
TRBV5-5	TRBJ1-6	many	NA	CASGPSSGGPTSPLHF	TGTGCCAGCGGACCTTCAAGCGGGGGGCCAACTTCACCCCTCCACTTT
TRBV29-1	TRBJ1-2	NA	NA	CSPAGTVDGYTF	TGCAGCCCCGCCGGGACGGTCGATGGCTACACCTTC